At least ten counts were recorded for the clone carrying this TCR beta chain. This entry comes from a study of human T cells and chemical hapten exposure. CDR1 and CDR2 from the germline V gene are SGHRS and YFSETQ. The CDR3 has 17 amino acids. Trimming took 3 bases from V and 2 from J; bases not matched to a gene: 8. Time point: patch test 3, about 24 weeks after DPC sensitization. Treatment noted: therapeutic diphenylcyclopropenone sensitization with weekly scalp DPC. TCRdb reanalysed the RACE reads using MiXCR and keeps one entry per CDR3 protein. The sample lists over 80,000 distinct CDR3 sequences; approximately 10% were seen once.

J is TRBJ2-1 and V is TRBV5-1; TRBD2 aligns across 10 bases. The specimen was whole blood, collected in connection with sensitization to the hapten diphenylcyclopropenone (DPC). This TCR was recovered from a woman aged 25 to 39 with alopecia areata. Some clones in this sample may be carry-over from other donors' samples. The CDR3 sequence is CASSSRQREGPYNEQFF. In nucleotides, the CDR3 is TGCGCCAGCAGCTCCCGACAGCGGGAGGGCCCCTACAATGAGCAGTTCTTC.